This is a list of T cell receptor beta chains from one sample in a study of beta chain features in type 1 diabetes. The table came from immunoSEQ multiplex PCR; TCRdb's copy has only in-frame clones and leaves some out. The table shows about 370,000 clones, with about 10% occurring only once. The sample comprised central memory CD4+ T cells from blood. The source is a man aged 30 to 45 with type 1 diabetes. Each CDR3 is given with its conserved first and last residue. D genes are given only for firm matches. Rows give clone size only sometimes, using once, few, many, or a class for an expanded clone.

J gene: TRBJ2-7; V gene: TRBV6-5; D gene: .; clone size: few; CDR3 protein: CASSWGTSYEQYF; CDR3 DNA: TGTGCCAGCAGTTGGGGGACAAGCTACGAGCAGTACTTC
J gene: TRBJ2-7; V gene: TRBV19; D gene: TRBD1; clone size: once; CDR3 protein: CASSTGTGVEQYF; CDR3 DNA: TGTGCCAGTAGTACCGGGACAGGGGTCGAGCAGTACTTC
J gene: TRBJ1-4; V gene: TRBV6-1; D gene: .; clone size: few; CDR3 protein: CASRGAGSGNEKLFF; CDR3 DNA: TGTGCCTCAAGAGGGGCAGGGAGTGGGAATGAAAAACTGTTTTTT
J gene: TRBJ1-4; V gene: TRBV28; D gene: .; clone size: .; CDR3 protein: CASSGPGLRGEKLFF; CDR3 DNA: TGTGCCAGCAGTGGGCCAGGGCTAAGGGGGGAAAAACTGTTTTTT
J gene: TRBJ2-1; V gene: TRBV11-3; D gene: .; clone size: .; CDR3 protein: CASSLGVGYNEQFF; CDR3 DNA: TGTGCCAGCAGCTTAGGGGTCGGCTACAATGAGCAGTTCTTC
J gene: TRBJ2-1; V gene: TRBV29-1; D gene: TRBD2; clone size: many; CDR3 protein: CSAGSGSLEFF; CDR3 DNA: TGCAGCGCCGGTAGCGGGAGCCTCGAGTTCTTC
J gene: TRBJ1-2; V gene: TRBV6-1; D gene: .; clone size: few; CDR3 protein: CASSSRLNYGYTF; CDR3 DNA: TGTGCCAGCAGTAGCCGGTTGAACTATGGCTACACCTTC
J gene: TRBJ2-1; V gene: TRBV7-2; D gene: .; clone size: few; CDR3 protein: CASSLGGASSYNEQFF; CDR3 DNA: TGTGCCAGCAGCTTGGGCGGAGCCAGCTCCTACAATGAGCAGTTCTTC
J gene: TRBJ2-5; V gene: TRBV6-4; D gene: .; clone size: .; CDR3 protein: CASSYGEETQYF; CDR3 DNA: TGTGCCAGCAGTTACGGGGAAGAGACCCAGTACTTC
J gene: TRBJ1-2; V gene: TRBV28; D gene: .; clone size: .; CDR3 protein: CASKRGLSGQNYGYTF; CDR3 DNA: TGTGCCAGCAAGCGGGGACTCTCGGGCCAAAACTATGGCTACACCTTC
J gene: TRBJ1-1; V gene: TRBV28; D gene: .; clone size: .; CDR3 protein: CASSLPGTRQTEAFF; CDR3 DNA: TGTGCCAGCAGTTTACCGGGAACTCGCCAAACTGAAGCTTTCTTT
J gene: TRBJ1-1; V gene: TRBV9; D gene: .; clone size: .; CDR3 protein: CASSVVLDTEAFF; CDR3 DNA: TGTGCCAGCAGCGTAGTACTGGACACTGAAGCTTTCTTT
J gene: TRBJ1-4; V gene: TRBV6-5; D gene: .; clone size: few; CDR3 protein: CASSDFSLEKLFF; CDR3 DNA: TGTGCCAGCAGTGATTTTAGTCTCGAAAAACTGTTTTTT
J gene: TRBJ2-2; V gene: TRBV7-2; D gene: .; clone size: few; CDR3 protein: CASSLTLGTGELFF; CDR3 DNA: TGTGCCAGCAGCTTAACCCTGGGCACCGGGGAGCTGTTTTTT
J gene: TRBJ2-1; V gene: TRBV19; D gene: TRBD2; clone size: few; CDR3 protein: CASTSGGSYNEQFF; CDR3 DNA: TGTGCCAGTACCTCGGGAGGCTCCTACAATGAGCAGTTCTTC
J gene: TRBJ1-1; V gene: TRBV5-6; D gene: TRBD1; clone size: .; CDR3 protein: CASTETGGFATEAFF; CDR3 DNA: TGTGCCAGCACGGAGACAGGGGGGTTTGCCACTGAAGCTTTCTTT
J gene: TRBJ1-6; V gene: TRBV7-2; D gene: .; clone size: few; CDR3 protein: CASSPQTSSNSPLHF; CDR3 DNA: TGTGCCAGCAGCCCTCAGACATCCTCAAATTCACCCCTCCACTTT
J gene: TRBJ2-1; V gene: TRBV18; D gene: .; clone size: .; CDR3 protein: CASSTSLSSYNEQFF; CDR3 DNA: TGTGCCAGCTCAACATCCTTGAGCTCCTACAATGAGCAGTTCTTC
J gene: TRBJ2-5; V gene: TRBV5-4; D gene: .; clone size: few; CDR3 protein: CASSPPPGGKETQYF; CDR3 DNA: TGTGCCAGCAGTCCACCGCCTGGAGGGAAGGAGACCCAGTACTTC
J gene: TRBJ2-3; V gene: TRBV7-2; D gene: TRBD1; clone size: few; CDR3 protein: CASSGQVTDTQYF; CDR3 DNA: TGTGCCAGCAGCGGACAGGTCACAGATACGCAGTATTTT
J gene: TRBJ1-5; V gene: TRBV5-4; D gene: .; clone size: .; CDR3 protein: CASSSGRGGNQPQHF; CDR3 DNA: TGTGCCAGCAGCAGCGGGAGGGGAGGCAATCAGCCCCAGCATTTT
J gene: TRBJ2-3; V gene: TRBV5-4; D gene: .; clone size: .; CDR3 protein: CASSPGLERSTDTQYF; CDR3 DNA: TGTGCCAGCAGCCCAGGACTTGAGCGGAGCACAGATACGCAGTATTTT
J gene: TRBJ2-7; V gene: TRBV30; D gene: .; clone size: .; CDR3 protein: CAWSVGGFEQYF; CDR3 DNA: TGTGCCTGGAGTGTAGGAGGGTTCGAGCAGTACTTC
J gene: TRBJ1-2; V gene: TRBV20-1; D gene: .; clone size: .; CDR3 protein: CSARGTYGYTF; CDR3 DNA: TGCAGTGCTAGAGGGACCTATGGCTACACCTTC
J gene: TRBJ2-3; V gene: TRBV4-1; D gene: .; clone size: few; CDR3 protein: CASSQPTSGPTQYF; CDR3 DNA: TGCGCCAGCAGCCAACCGACCTCAGGGCCTACGCAGTATTTT
J gene: TRBJ2-7; V gene: TRBV28; D gene: .; clone size: few; CDR3 protein: CASSLTLEQYF; CDR3 DNA: TGTGCCAGCAGTTTGACACTTGAGCAGTACTTC
J gene: TRBJ1-5; V gene: TRBV28; D gene: TRBD1; clone size: .; CDR3 protein: CASSPRDRGSNQPQHF; CDR3 DNA: TGTGCCAGCAGTCCCCGGGACAGGGGAAGCAATCAGCCCCAGCATTTT
J gene: TRBJ2-7; V gene: TRBV4-2; D gene: TRBD2; clone size: .; CDR3 protein: CASSQGTSGYEQYF; CDR3 DNA: TGTGCCAGCAGCCAAGGGACTAGCGGCTACGAGCAGTACTTC
J gene: TRBJ2-1; V gene: TRBV11-2; D gene: .; clone size: few; CDR3 protein: CASSSLGSSYNEQFF; CDR3 DNA: TGTGCCAGCAGCTCACTCGGTAGCTCCTACAATGAGCAGTTCTTC
J gene: TRBJ2-1; V gene: TRBV30; D gene: .; clone size: .; CDR3 protein: CAWTPRGNEQFF; CDR3 DNA: TGTGCCTGGACCCCGAGAGGGAACGAGCAGTTCTTC
J gene: TRBJ1-1; V gene: TRBV2; D gene: .; clone size: few; CDR3 protein: CASSQQGANTEAFF; CDR3 DNA: TGTGCCAGCAGTCAACAGGGAGCGAACACTGAAGCTTTCTTT
J gene: TRBJ2-5; V gene: TRBV11-2; D gene: TRBD1; clone size: few; CDR3 protein: CASSSTDRVNQETQYF; CDR3 DNA: TGTGCCAGCAGTTCGACCGACAGGGTCAACCAAGAGACCCAGTACTTC
J gene: TRBJ2-1; V gene: TRBV7-2; D gene: .; clone size: .; CDR3 protein: CASSLVVANNEQFF; CDR3 DNA: TGTGCCAGCAGCTTAGTCGTGGCAAACAATGAGCAGTTCTTC
J gene: TRBJ2-3; V gene: TRBV7-9; D gene: .; clone size: .; CDR3 protein: CASSFTGPSTDTQYF; CDR3 DNA: TGTGCCAGCAGCTTCACCGGGCCCTCCACAGATACGCAGTATTTT
J gene: TRBJ2-7; V gene: TRBV5-1; D gene: TRBD1; clone size: .; CDR3 protein: CASSLETGAPYF; CDR3 DNA: TGCGCCAGCAGCTTAGAAACAGGGGCGCCGTACTTC
J gene: TRBJ1-2; V gene: TRBV4-3; D gene: .; clone size: .; CDR3 protein: CASSQTGTQNYGYTF; CDR3 DNA: TGCGCCAGCAGCCAGACCGGGACACAAAACTATGGCTACACCTTC